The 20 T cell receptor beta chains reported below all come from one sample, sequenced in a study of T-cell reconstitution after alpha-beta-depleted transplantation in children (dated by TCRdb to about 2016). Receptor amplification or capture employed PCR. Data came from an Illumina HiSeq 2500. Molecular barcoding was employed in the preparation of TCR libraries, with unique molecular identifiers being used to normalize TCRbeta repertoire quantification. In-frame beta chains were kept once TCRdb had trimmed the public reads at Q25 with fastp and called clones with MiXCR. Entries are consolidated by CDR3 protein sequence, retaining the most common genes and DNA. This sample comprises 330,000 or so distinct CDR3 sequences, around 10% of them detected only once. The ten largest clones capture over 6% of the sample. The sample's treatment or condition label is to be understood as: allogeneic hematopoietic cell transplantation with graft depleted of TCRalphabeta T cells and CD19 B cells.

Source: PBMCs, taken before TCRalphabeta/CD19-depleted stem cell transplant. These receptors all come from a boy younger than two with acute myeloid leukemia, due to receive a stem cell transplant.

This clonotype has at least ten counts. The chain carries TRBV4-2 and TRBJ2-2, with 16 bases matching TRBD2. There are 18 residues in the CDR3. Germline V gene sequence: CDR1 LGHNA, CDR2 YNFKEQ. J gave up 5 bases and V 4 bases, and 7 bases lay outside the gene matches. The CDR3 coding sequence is TGTGCCAGCAGCCGGGGGACTAGCGGGAGGGCCGTTACCGGGGAGCTGTTTTTT. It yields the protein CASSRGTSGRAVTGELFF.

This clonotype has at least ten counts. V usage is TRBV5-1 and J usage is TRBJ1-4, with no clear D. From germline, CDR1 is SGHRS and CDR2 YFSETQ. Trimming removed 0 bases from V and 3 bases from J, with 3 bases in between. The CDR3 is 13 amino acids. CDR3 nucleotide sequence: TGCGCCAGCAGCTTGGAGGCTAATGAAAAACTGTTTTTT. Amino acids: CASSLEANEKLFF.

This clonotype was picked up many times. As DNA, the CDR3 is TGTGCCAGCAGCCCCGAAGGGGGCGGAAGGGTCGAGCAGTACTTC. This sequence encodes CASSPEGGGRVEQYF. The rearrangement uses TRBV5-4 and TRBJ2-7; 7 bases are shared with TRBD1. The germline V gene encodes CDR1 SGHNT and CDR2 YYREEE (reference sequence). CDR3 length equals 15 residues. V dropped 4 bases and J dropped 6; count of bases not matched to a gene: 13.

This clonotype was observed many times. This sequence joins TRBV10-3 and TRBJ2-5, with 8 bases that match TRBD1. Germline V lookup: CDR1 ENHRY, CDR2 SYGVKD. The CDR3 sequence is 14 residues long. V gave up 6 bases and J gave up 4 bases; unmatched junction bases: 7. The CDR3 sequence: CAISWTGKGETQYF. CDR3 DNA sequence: TGTGCCATCAGCTGGACAGGGAAGGGAGAGACCCAGTACTTC.

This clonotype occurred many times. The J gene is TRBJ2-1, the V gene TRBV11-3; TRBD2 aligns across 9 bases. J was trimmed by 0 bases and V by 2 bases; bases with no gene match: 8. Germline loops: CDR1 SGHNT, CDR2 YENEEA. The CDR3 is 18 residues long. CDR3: CASSLYGQTSGSYNEQFF. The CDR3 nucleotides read TGTGCCAGCAGCTTATACGGTCAGACTAGCGGCTCCTACAATGAGCAGTTCTTC.

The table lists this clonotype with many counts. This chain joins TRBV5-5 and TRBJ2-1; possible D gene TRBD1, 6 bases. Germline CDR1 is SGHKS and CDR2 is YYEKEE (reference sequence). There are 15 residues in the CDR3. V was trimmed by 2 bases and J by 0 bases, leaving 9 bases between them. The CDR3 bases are TGTGCCAGCAGCTTCGGACAGAGCTCCTACAATGAGCAGTTCTTC. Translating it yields CASSFGQSSYNEQFF. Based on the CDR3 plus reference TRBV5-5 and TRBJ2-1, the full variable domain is DAGVTQSPTHLIKTRGQQVTLRCSPISGHKSVSWYQQVLGQGPQFIFQYYEKEERGRGNFPDRFSARQFPNYSSELNVNALLLGDSALYLCASSFGQSSYNEQFFGPGTRLTVL.

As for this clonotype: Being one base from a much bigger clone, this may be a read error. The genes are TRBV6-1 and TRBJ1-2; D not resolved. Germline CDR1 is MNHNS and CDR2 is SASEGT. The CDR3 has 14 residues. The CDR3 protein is CATSVGRWGDGYTF. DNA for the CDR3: TGTGCCACCAGTGTGGGCAGGTGGGGTGATGGCTACACCTTC.

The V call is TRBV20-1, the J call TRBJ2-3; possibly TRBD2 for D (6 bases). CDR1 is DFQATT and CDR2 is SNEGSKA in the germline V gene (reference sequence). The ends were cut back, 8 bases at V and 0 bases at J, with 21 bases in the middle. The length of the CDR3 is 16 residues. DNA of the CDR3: TGCAGTTTCTGGGGGATGAGGGCGGGGAGCACAGATACGCAGTATTTT. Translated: CSFWGMRAGSTDTQYF.

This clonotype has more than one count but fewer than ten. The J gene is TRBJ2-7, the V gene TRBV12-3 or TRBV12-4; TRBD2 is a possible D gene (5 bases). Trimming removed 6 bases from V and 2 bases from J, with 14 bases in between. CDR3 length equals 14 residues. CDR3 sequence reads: CASSSNWGAYEQYF. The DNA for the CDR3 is TGTGCCAGCAGCTCAAACTGGGGAGCCTACGAGCAGTACTTC.

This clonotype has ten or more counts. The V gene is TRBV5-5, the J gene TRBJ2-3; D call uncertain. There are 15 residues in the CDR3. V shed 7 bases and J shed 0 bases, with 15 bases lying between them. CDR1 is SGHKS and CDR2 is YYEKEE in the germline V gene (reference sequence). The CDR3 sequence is CASSSGVISTDTQYF. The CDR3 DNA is TGTGCCAGCTCCTCGGGTGTAATTAGCACAGATACGCAGTATTTT. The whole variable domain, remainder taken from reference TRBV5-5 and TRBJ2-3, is DAGVTQSPTHLIKTRGQQVTLRCSPISGHKSVSWYQQVLGQGPQFIFQYYEKEERGRGNFPDRFSARQFPNYSSELNVNALLLGDSALYLCASSSGVISTDTQYFGPGTRLTVL.

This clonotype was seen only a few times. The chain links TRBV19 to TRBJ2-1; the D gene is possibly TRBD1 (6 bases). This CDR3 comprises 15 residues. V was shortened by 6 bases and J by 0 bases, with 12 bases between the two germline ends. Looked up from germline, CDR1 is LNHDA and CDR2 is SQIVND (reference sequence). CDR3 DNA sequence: TGTGCCAGTAGCCTTCAGGGGAGCTCCTACAATGAGCAGTTCTTC. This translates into CASSLQGSSYNEQFF.

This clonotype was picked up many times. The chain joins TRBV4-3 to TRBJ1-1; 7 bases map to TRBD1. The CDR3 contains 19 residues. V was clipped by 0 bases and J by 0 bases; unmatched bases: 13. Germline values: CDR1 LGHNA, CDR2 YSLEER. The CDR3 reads CASSQEDWGRGAMNTEAFF. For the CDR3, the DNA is TGCGCCAGCAGCCAAGAAGACTGGGGCAGGGGGGCGATGAACACTGAAGCTTTCTTT.

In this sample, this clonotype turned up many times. The CDR3: CSVGTSGPYEQYF. CDR3 in DNA: TGCAGCGTTGGGACTAGCGGACCCTACGAGCAGTACTTC. The chain links TRBV29-1 to TRBJ2-7; 10 bases are a match to TRBD2. J gave up 2 bases and V 4 bases, and 2 bases lay outside the gene matches. The CDR3 contains 13 residues. Germline V CDR1 and CDR2: SQVTM, ANQGSEA.

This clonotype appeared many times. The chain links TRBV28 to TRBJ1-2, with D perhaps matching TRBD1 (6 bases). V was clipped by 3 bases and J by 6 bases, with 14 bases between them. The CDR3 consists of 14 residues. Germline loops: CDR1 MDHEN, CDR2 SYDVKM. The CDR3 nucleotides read TGTGCCAGCAGTTTGAAGGGGGAGGCGGATGGCTACACCTTC. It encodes CASSLKGEADGYTF.

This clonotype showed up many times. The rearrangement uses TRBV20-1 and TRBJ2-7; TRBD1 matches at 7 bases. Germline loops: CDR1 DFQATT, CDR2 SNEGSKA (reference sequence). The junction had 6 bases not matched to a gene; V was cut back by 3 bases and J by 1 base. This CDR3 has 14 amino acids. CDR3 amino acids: CSASTGVLSYEQYF. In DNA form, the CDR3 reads TGCAGTGCTAGTACAGGGGTTTTATCCTACGAGCAGTACTTC.

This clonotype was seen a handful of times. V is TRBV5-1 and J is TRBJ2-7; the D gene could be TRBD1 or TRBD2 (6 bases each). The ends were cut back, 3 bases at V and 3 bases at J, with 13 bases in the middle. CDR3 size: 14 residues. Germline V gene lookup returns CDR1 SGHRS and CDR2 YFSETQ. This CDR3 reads CASSSRGLGYEQYF. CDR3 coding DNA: TGCGCCAGCAGCTCACGGGGGCTGGGCTACGAGCAGTACTTC.

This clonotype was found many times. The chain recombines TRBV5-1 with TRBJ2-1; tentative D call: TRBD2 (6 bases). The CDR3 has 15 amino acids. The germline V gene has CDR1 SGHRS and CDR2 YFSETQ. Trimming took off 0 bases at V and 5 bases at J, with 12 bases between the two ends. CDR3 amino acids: CASSLDGSSNNEQFF. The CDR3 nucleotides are TGCGCCAGCAGCTTGGACGGGAGTTCTAACAATGAGCAGTTCTTC.

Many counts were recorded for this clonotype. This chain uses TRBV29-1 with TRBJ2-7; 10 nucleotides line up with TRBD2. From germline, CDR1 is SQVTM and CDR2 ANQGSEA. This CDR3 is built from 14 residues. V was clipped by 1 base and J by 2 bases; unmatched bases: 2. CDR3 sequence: CSVEGLAGAYEQYF. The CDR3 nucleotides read TGCAGCGTTGAAGGGCTAGCGGGAGCCTACGAGCAGTACTTC.

The CDR3 region has the DNA TGTGCCAGCAGTCCCCACCCGGGACTAGAGGGGGCTTACAATGAGCAGTTCTTC. It codes for CASSPHPGLEGAYNEQFF. The V gene is TRBV12-3 or TRBV12-4, the J gene TRBJ2-1; maybe TRBD2 (8 bases). The CDR3 is 18 amino acids. V was shortened by 5 bases and J by 4 bases, with 24 bases between the two germline ends.

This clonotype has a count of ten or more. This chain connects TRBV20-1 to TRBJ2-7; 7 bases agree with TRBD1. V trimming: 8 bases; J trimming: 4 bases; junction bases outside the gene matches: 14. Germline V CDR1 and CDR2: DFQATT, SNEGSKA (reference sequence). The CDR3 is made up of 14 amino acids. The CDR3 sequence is CSPPSGGQPYEQYF. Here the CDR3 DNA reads TGCAGTCCACCCTCTGGGGGACAGCCGTACGAGCAGTACTTC.